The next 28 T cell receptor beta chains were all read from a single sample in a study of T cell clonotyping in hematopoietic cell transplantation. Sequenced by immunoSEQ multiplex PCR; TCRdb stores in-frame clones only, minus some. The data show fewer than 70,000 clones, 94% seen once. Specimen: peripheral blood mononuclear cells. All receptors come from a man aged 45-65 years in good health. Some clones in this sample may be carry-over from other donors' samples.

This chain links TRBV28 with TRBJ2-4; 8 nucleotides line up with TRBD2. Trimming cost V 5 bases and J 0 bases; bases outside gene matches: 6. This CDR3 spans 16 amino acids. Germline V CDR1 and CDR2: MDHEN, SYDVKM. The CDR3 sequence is CASSAPGGIAKNIQYF. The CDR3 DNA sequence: TGTGCCAGCAGTGCCCCGGGGGGGATAGCCAAAAACATTCAGTACTTC. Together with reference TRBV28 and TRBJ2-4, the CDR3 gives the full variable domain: DVKVTQSSRYLVKRTGEKVFLECVQDMDHENMFWYRQDPGLGLRLIYFSYDVKMKEKGDIPEGYSVSREKKERFSLILESASTNQTSMYLCASSAPGGIAKNIQYFGAGTRLSVL.

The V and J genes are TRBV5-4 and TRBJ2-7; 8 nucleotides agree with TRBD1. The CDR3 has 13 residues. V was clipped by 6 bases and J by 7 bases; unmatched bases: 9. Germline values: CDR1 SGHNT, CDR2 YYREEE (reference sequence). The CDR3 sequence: CASTRTGSDEQYF. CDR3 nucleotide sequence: TGTGCCAGCACCCGGACAGGGTCTGATGAGCAGTACTTC. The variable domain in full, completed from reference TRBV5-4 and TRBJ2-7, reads ETGVTQSPTHLIKTRGQQVTLRCSSQSGHNTVSWYQQALGQGPQFIFQYYREEENGRGNFPPRFSGLQFPNYSSELNVNALELDDSALYLCASTRTGSDEQYFGPGTRLTVT.

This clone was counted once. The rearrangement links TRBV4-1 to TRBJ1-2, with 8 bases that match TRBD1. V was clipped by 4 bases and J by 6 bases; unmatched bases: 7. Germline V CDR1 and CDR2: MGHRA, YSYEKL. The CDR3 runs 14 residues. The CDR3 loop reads CASSRIQGGDGYTF. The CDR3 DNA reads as TGCGCCAGCAGCCGAATACAGGGGGGGGATGGCTACACCTTC.

The CDR3 loop reads CASSFGYTF. The CDR3, as DNA: TGTGCCAGCAGCTTTGGCTACACCTTC. The rearrangement uses TRBV12-1 and TRBJ1-2. TRBV12-1 is listed as a pseudogene. CDR3 length equals 9 residues.

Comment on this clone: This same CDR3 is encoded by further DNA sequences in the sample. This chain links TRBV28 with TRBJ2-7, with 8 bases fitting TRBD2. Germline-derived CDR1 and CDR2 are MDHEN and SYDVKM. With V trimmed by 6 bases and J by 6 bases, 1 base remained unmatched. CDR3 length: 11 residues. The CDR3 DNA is TGTGCCAGCAGACGGGGGGGCGAGCAGTACTTC. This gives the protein CASRRGGEQYF.

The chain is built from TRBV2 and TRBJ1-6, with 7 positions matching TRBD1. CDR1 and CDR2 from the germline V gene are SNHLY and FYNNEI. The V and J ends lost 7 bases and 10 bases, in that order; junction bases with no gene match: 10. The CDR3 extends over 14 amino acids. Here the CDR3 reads CASKGGMGSSPLHF. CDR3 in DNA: TGTGCCAGCAAAGGGGGCATGGGAAGCTCACCCCTCCACTTT. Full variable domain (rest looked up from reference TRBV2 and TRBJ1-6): EPEVTQTPSHQVTQMGQEVILRCVPISNHLYFYWYRQILGQKVEFLVSFYNNEISEKSEIFDDQFSVERPDGSNFTLKIRSTKLEDSAMYFCASKGGMGSSPLHFGNGTRLTVT.

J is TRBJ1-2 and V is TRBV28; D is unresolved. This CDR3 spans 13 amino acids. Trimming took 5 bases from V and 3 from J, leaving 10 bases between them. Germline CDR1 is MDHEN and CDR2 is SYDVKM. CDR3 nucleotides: TGTGCCAGCAGTCAACGGACTGACTATGGCTACACCTTC. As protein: CASSQRTDYGYTF.

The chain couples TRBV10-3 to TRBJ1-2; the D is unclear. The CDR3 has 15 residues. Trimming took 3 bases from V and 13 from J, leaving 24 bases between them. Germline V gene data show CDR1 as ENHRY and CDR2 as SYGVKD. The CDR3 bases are TGTGCCATCAGTGAAACGGCAGGCCCCACCACGAAGCGCACCTTC. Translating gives CAISETAGPTTKRTF.

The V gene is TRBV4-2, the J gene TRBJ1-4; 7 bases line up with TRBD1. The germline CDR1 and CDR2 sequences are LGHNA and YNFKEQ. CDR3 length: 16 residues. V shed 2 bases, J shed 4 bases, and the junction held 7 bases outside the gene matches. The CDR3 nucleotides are TGTGCCAGCAGCCAAACGTCCCGGGACAGTAATGAAAAACTGTTTTTT. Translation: CASSQTSRDSNEKLFF.

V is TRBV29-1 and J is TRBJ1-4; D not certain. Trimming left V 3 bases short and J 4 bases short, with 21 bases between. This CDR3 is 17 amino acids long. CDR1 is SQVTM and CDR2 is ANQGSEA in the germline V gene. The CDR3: CSVDKGPRSSSNEKLFF. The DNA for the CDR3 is TGCAGCGTTGATAAAGGCCCGAGGAGCAGCAGTAATGAAAAACTGTTTTTT.

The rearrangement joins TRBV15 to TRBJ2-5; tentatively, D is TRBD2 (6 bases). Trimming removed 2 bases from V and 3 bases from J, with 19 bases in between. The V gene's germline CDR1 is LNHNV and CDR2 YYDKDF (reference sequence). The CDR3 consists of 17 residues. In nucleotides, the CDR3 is TGTGCCACCAGCAGATGGGCCTTGGGACTCCTAAAAGAGACCCAGTACTTC. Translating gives CATSRWALGLLKETQYF.

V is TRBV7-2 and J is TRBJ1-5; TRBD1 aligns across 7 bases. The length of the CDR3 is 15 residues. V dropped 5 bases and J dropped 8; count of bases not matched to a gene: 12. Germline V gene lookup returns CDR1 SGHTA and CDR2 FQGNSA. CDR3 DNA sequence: TGTGCCAGCAGCCCGTCCGGGACAGTAACGGAGCCCCAGCATTTT. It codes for CASSPSGTVTEPQHF.

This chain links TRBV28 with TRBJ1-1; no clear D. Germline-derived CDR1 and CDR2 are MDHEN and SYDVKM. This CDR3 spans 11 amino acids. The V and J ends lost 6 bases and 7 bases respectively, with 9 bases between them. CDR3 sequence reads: CASRTTDEAFF. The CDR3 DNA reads TGTGCCAGCAGAACGACGGATGAAGCTTTCTTT.

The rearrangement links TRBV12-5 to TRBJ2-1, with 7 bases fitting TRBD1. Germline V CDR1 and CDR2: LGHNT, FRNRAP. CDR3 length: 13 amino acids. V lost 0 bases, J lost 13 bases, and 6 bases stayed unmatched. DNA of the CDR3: TGTGCTAGTGGTTTGGTAGGGGGCAGGGACCAGTTCTTC. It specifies CASGLVGGRDQFF.

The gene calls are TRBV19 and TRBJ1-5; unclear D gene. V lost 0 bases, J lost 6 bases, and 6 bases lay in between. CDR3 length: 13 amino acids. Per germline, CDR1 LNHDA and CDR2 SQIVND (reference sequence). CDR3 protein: CASSIDLRQPQHF. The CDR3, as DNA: TGTGCCAGTAGTATAGATCTCCGTCAGCCCCAGCATTTT.

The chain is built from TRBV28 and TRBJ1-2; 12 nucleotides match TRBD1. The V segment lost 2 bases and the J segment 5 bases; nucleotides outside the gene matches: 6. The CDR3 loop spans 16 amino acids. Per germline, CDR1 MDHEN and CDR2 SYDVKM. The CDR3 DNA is TGTGCCAGCAGTTTAGGGACAGGGGGCTTAGGTTATGGCTACACCTTC. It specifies CASSLGTGGLGYGYTF.

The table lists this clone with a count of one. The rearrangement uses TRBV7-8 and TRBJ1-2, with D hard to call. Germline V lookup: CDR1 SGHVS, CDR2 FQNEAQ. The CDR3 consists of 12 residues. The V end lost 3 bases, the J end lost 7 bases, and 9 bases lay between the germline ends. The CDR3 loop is CASSFADSGYTF. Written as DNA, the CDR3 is TGTGCCAGCAGCTTTGCAGATTCTGGCTACACCTTC.

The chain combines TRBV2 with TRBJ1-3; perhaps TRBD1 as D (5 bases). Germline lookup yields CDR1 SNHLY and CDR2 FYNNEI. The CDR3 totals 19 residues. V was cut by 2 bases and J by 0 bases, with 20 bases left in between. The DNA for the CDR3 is TGTGCCAGCAGTGAACGATCCAGGGTTAGGGCCCCCTCTGGAAACACCATATATTTT. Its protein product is CASSERSRVRAPSGNTIYF.

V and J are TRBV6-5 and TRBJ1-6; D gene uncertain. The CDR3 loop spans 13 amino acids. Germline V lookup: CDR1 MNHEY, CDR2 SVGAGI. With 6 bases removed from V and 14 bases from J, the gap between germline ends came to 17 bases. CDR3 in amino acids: CASSYERGDALHF. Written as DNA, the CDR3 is TGTGCCAGCAGCTACGAGCGGGGTGATGCCCTCCACTTT.

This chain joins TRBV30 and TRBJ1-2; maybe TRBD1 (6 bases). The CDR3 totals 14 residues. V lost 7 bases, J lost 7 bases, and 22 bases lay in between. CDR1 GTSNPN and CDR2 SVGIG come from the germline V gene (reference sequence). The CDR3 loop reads CASTVGAGVVGYTF. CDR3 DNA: TGTGCCTCTACAGTTGGGGCAGGGGTTGTTGGCTACACCTTC.

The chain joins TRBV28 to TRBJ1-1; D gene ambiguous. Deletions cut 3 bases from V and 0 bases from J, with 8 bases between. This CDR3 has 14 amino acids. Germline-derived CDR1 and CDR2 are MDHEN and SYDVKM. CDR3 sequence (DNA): TGTGCCAGCAGTTTCAGCATTATGAACACTGAAGCTTTCTTT. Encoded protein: CASSFSIMNTEAFF.

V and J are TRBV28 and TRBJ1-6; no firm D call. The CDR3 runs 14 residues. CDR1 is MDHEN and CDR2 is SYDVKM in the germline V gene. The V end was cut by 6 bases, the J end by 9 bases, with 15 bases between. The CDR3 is CASSHLVLGSPLHF. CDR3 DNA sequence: TGTGCCAGCAGCCACCTCGTCTTGGGTTCACCCCTCCACTTT. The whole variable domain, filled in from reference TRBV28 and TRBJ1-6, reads DVKVTQSSRYLVKRTGEKVFLECVQDMDHENMFWYRQDPGLGLRLIYFSYDVKMKEKGDIPEGYSVSREKKERFSLILESASTNQTSMYLCASSHLVLGSPLHFGNGTRLTVT.

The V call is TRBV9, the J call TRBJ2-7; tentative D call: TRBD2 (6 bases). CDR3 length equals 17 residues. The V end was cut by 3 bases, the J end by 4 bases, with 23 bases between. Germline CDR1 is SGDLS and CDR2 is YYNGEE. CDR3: CASSASSLGGRQYEQYF. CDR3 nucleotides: TGTGCCAGCAGCGCTTCTTCTCTTGGGGGGAGGCAATACGAGCAGTACTTC. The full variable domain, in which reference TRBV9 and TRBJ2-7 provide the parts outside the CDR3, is DSGVTQTPKHLITATGQRVTLRCSPRSGDLSVYWYQQSLDQGLQFLIQYYNGEERAKGNILERFSAQQFPDLHSELNLSSLELGDSALYFCASSASSLGGRQYEQYFGPGTRLTVT.

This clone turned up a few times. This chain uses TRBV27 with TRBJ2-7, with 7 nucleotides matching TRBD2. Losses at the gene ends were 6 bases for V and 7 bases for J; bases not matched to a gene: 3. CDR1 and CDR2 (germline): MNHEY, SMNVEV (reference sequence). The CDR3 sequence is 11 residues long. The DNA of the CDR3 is TGTGCCAGCAGATGGGGGGGGGAGCAGTACTTC. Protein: CASRWGGEQYF.

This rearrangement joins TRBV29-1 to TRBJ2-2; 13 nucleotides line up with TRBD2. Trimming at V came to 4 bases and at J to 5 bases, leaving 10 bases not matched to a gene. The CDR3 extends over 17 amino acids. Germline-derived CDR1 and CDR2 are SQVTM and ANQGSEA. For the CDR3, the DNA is TGCAGCGTTGCACCCGGGACTAGCGGGACGAGGACCGGGGAGCTGTTTTTT. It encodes CSVAPGTSGTRTGELFF.

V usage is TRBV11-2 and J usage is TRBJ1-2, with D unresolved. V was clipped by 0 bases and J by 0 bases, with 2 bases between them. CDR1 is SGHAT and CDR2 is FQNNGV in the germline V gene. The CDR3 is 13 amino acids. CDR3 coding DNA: TGTGCCAGCAGCTTAGAACCTAACTATGGCTACACCTTC. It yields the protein CASSLEPNYGYTF.

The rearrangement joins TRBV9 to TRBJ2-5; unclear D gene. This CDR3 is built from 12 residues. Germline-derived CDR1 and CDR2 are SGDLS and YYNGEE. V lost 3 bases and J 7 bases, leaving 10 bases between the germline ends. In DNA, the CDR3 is TGTGCCAGCAGCGCAGGCTTGGGGACCCAGTACTTC. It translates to CASSAGLGTQYF. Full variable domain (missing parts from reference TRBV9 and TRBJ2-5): DSGVTQTPKHLITATGQRVTLRCSPRSGDLSVYWYQQSLDQGLQFLIQYYNGEERAKGNILERFSAQQFPDLHSELNLSSLELGDSALYFCASSAGLGTQYFGPGTRLLVL.

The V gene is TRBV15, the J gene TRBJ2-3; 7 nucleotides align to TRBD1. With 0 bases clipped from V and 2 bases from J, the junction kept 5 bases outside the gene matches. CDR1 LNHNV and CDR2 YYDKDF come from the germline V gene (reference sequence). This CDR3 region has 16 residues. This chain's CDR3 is CATSRDVGTDTDTQYF. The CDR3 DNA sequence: TGTGCCACCAGCAGAGATGTCGGGACAGACACAGATACGCAGTATTTT. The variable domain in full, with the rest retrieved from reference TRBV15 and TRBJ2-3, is DAMVIQNPRYQVTQFGKPVTLSCSQTLNHNVMYWYQQKSSQAPKLLFHYYDKDFNNEADTPDNFQSRRPNTSFCFLDIRSPGLGDTAMYLCATSRDVGTDTDTQYFGPGTRLTVL.